The table lists the clone carrying this TCR beta chain with a few counts. As yet, its antigen is unknown. The data stem from a study of regulatory T cells in long-lasting Graves disease. The wider study: Persistence in Graves' disease required over 5 years of antithyroid drugs plus positive TSH receptor antibodies. Study-wide results and caveats: Persistent disease favored TRBV28, TRBJ1-2 and TRBJ2-5.

Time point described: persistent/refractory GD, antithyroid drugs over 5 years with positive TRAb. From RNA extracted from PBMCs, the TCR library was made. All patients originated from an endocrinology department located in Xi'an, China. Blood from the periphery, about 9.7 milliliters in all, was drawn into EDTA tubes. CDR3 regions were amplified by Arm-PCR using iRepertoire HTBI primers to build TCR beta libraries. MiXCR, run by TCRdb on the multiplex PCR reads, gives a single entry per CDR3 protein. The table has roughly 500,000 distinct CDR3 sequences, 20% to 25% seen once; the top ten hold about 6.6%. Trimming pared 4 bases from V and 7 bases from J, leaving 11 bases between. Germline V lookup: CDR1 SGDLS, CDR2 YYNGEE. This CDR3 is 12 amino acids long.

The sequences come from peripheral blood mononuclear cells (PBMCs), collected when the disease was refractory, from a patient treated with antithyroid drugs. The clonotype comes from a female donor with Graves disease. The chain employs TRBV9 and TRBJ1-2, with D perhaps TRBD1 (5 bases). The CDR3 DNA reads TGTGCCAGCAGCCCGGGGCCGGGTGGCTACACCTTC. It translates to CASSPGPGGYTF.